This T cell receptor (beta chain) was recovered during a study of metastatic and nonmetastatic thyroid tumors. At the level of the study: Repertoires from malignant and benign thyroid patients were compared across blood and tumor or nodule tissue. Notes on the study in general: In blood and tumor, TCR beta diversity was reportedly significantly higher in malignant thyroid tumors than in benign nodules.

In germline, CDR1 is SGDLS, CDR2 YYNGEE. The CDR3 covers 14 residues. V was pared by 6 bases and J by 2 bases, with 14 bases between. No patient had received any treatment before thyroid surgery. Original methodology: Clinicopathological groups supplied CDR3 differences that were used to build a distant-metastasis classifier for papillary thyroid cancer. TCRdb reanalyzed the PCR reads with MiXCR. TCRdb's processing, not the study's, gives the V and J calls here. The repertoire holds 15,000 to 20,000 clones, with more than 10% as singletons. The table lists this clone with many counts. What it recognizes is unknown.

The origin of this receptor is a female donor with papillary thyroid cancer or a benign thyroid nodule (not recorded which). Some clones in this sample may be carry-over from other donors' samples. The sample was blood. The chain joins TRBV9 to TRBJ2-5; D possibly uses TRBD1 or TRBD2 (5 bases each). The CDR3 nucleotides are TGTGCCAGCAACGTCGTAGGGGAGCAAGAGACCCAGTACTTC. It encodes CASNVVGEQETQYF.